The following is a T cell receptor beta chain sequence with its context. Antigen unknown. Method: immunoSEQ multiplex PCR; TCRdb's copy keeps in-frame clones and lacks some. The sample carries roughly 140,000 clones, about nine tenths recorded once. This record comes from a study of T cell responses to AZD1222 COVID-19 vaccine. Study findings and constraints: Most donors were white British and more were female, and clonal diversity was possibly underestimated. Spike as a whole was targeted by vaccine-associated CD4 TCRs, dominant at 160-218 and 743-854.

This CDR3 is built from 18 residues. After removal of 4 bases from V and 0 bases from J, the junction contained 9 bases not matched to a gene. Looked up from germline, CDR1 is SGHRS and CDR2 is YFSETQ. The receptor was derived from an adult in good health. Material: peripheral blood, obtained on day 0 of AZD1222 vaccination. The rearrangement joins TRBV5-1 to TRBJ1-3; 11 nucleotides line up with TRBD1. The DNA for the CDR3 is TGCGCCAGCAGCAACCCCGGGACAGGGGGTCTCTCTGGAAACACCATATATTTT. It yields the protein CASSNPGTGGLSGNTIYF.